This TCR beta chain was captured by sequencing in a study of beta chain features in type 1 diabetes (dated by TCRdb to between 2018 and 2020). In the study overall: Mean age, gender distribution, total cell number and subset yield were not different between patients and healthy donors. Naive and central memory subsets were obtained from all 28 donors, but regulatory and stem cell-like memory subsets were isolated from only 8 patients and roughly eight healthy donors. In the study, TCRB repertoires of sorted circulating CD4+ T cell subsets from recently diagnosed type 1 diabetes patients were compared with those of matched healthy donors. A total of around 110,000,000 sorted cells were examined across all samples, and RNA yield correlated strongly with the number of cells per subset.

This clone was detected only a few times. What antigen it recognizes has not been identified. Nothing much larger sits one base from this clone, and base qualities are not available. The entire isolated RNA was reverse transcribed using the High Capacity cDNA Reverse Transcription Kit, and thus expressed TCRB transcripts were sequenced. Deep immunoSEQ sequencing was performed on naive, central memory and regulatory T cell samples, with an average of about 3.6 million total reads per sample. Sorted cells were lysed in RLT buffer, and RNA was extracted using DNase-treated RNeasy Micro or Mini kits according to cell number. Each cell subset was processed separately to prevent cross-contamination, with patient and healthy donor samples processed together. The immunoSEQ multiplex PCR was used to amplify TCRB sequences from cDNA, generating 87-bp fragments that spanned the CDR3 region. The amplicons were sequenced using the Illumina HiSeq platform. Per the authors' processing: Synthetic template baselines were used to correct PCR bias computationally, reads within Hamming distance 2 were collapsed together, and singletons that could not be merged were discarded. By aligning reads against IMGT, V, D and J genes, CDR3 length, and insertions or deletions at six rearrangement sites were assigned. Within each subset, clonotype counts were normalized to sorted cell number, and only after that were true diversity and Gini coefficients computed with the tcR R package. Repertoire sharing was quantified using the overlap coefficient calculated on TCRB nucleotide sequences. Out-of-frame TCRB sequences from naive cells were analyzed as a proxy for the pre-selection repertoire. As stored in TCRdb, this immuneACCESS dataset retains in-frame rearrangements with V and J assigned. A fraction of the clones does not appear; measured against another copy, unresolved V genes explain less than half of the discrepancy, and the remainder lacks a known reason. V and J calls plus clone size are reproduced from that table; the DNA served to infer D and trimming. Recorded for this sample are hundreds of thousands of clones; around 15% of them occurred a single time. 0.07% to 0.095% of the sample is taken by the ten largest.

Results and caveats for the whole study, not just this receptor: The naive, central memory and regulatory TCRB repertoires appeared to resemble one another more closely among patients than among healthy donors. Because cDNA was sequenced instead of genomic DNA, highly expressing activated cells could be over-represented, though the groups showed no difference in activation or CD3 levels. Shorter templates might be favored by PCR, yet because patient and control samples were amplified and corrected together, any such skew would affect both groups equally. Type 1 diabetes patients showed a moderate but significant shortening of TCRB CDR3 length in all four CD4+ subsets. Because small numbers of individuals were included in the HLA sub-analyses, any influence of HLA type on TCRB rearrangement was left unresolved. Fewer insertions and more nucleotide deletions at VDJ recombination sites were observed in patients with type 1 diabetes, implying thymic rearrangement abnormalities.

Each donor gave one peripheral blood draw, averaging approximately 0.11 L, which was collected into heparinised tubes. A BD FACSAria II and a panel including CD45RO, CCR7, CD25, CD127, CD95 and CD27 were used to sort naive, central memory, regulatory and stem cell-like memory CD4+ T cells. A purity above 95% was achieved for all sorted populations. PBMCs were isolated right away by Lymphoprep density gradient centrifugation and were stained directly, without culture. So that batch effects would be minimized, each experiment stained and sorted samples in pairs, pairing one healthy donor with one patient. Deletion took 5 bases off V and 2 bases off J, with a span of 13 bases between the germline ends. Taken from cysteine to phenylalanine, the CDR3 has 15 residues. Solely the CDR3 DNA is kept, with 45 bases framed from the first base. CDR1 is given as MDHEN and CDR2 as SYDVKM, both from the germline V gene.

The source of this sequence is a man aged 18 to 29 in good health. The V and J genes are TRBV28 and TRBJ2-1, and TRBD1 may be the D gene, going by 6 matching bases. The sequenced sample consisted of naive CD4+ T cells from blood. In the paper's terms, the cell subset or site label means: true naive CD4+ T cells. For the CDR3, the sequence is CASSPEGVAYNEQFF. The nucleotide sequence is TGTGCCAGCAGTCCAGAGGGGGTCGCCTACAATGAGCAGTTCTTC.